These 30 T cell receptor beta chains originate from one sample sequenced in a study of blood T cell repertoires in COVID-19 (dated by TCRdb to 2018 to 2021). Receptors were amplified or captured by the immunoSEQ multiplex PCR assay. In its TCRdb copy, this immuneACCESS table keeps in-frame sequences only and misses some clones. Where compared with another copy, unresolved V genes explain less than half of these, and the others have no known cause. The sample data list some 460,000 clones, and about 85% of these were observed just once. The top ten clonotypes cover approximately 2% of the sample. The sample comprised PBMCs or T cells enriched from blood (not recorded which). The receptors here all came from a woman younger than 30 with acute COVID-19.

The rearrangement links TRBV29-1 to TRBJ1-1, with D maybe TRBD1 (6 bases). With 2 bases removed from V and 0 bases from J, the gap between germline ends came to 13 bases. CDR3 length equals 15 residues. The germline V gene has CDR1 SQVTM and CDR2 ANQGSEA. As DNA, the CDR3 is TGCAGCGTTGAAATACAGGGTGGGATGAACACTGAAGCTTTCTTT. Translation: CSVEIQGGMNTEAFF.

This clone was seen just once. This chain joins TRBV9 and TRBJ2-3; D is perhaps TRBD2 (6 bases). The V gene's germline CDR1 is SGDLS and CDR2 YYNGEE. The CDR3 spans 16 residues. The ends were cut back, 0 bases at V and 0 bases at J, with 11 bases in the middle. CDR3 bases: TGTGCCAGCAGCGTAGTTGCGGGGAAAAGCACAGATACGCAGTATTTT. It yields the protein CASSVVAGKSTDTQYF.

The chain has TRBV12-2 and TRBJ2-7; the tabulated D call, TRBD1, remains unverified against the DNA. TRBV12-2 has pseudogene status. The CDR3 consists of 15 residues. CDR3 nucleotide sequence: TGTGCAAGTCGCTCAGACAGGGGGTATTCCTACGAGCAGTACTTC. As protein: CASRSDRGYSYEQYF.

The V call is TRBV7-6, the J call TRBJ2-5; D is possibly TRBD1 (5 bases). V was clipped by 0 bases and J by 5 bases, with 10 bases between them. Germline V gene lookup returns CDR1 SGHVS and CDR2 FNYEAQ. This CDR3 has 14 residues. CDR3 amino acids: CASSLAWGLETQYF. CDR3 bases: TGTGCCAGCAGCTTAGCCTGGGGCTTGGAGACCCAGTACTTC.

On this clone: The identical CDR3 is also encoded by other nucleotide sequences in the sample. This chain uses TRBV5-1 with TRBJ2-7; 7 nucleotides match TRBD1. The germline CDR1 and CDR2 sequences are SGHRS and YFSETQ. J was trimmed by 3 bases and V by 0 bases; bases with no gene match: 3. The CDR3 runs to 14 residues. The CDR3 reads CASSLGQGGYEQYF. The CDR3 DNA reads as TGCGCCAGCAGCTTGGGACAGGGTGGCTACGAGCAGTACTTC.

This chain uses TRBV2 with TRBJ2-5, with a weak D call TRBD2 (5 bases). V gave up 7 bases and J gave up 5 bases, with 17 bases separating them. The CDR3 sequence is 14 residues long. The germline V gene encodes CDR1 SNHLY and CDR2 FYNNEI. Here the CDR3 reads CASNFGGPRETQYF. DNA for the CDR3: TGTGCCAGCAATTTTGGAGGTCCCAGGGAGACCCAGTACTTC.

This chain links TRBV27 with TRBJ2-7; possible D gene TRBD1, 6 bases. V lost 6 bases and J lost 0, with 9 bases in between. CDR3 length: 13 amino acids. Germline V CDR1 and CDR2: MNHEY, SMNVEV (reference sequence). The CDR3 DNA reads TGTGCCAGCAGCCGGGACAACTCCTACGAGCAGTACTTC. It yields the protein CASSRDNSYEQYF.

The genes are TRBV5-1 and TRBJ2-3, with 9 bases lining up with TRBD1. This CDR3 comprises 15 residues. In germline, CDR1 is SGHRS, CDR2 YFSETQ. Trimming removed 5 bases from V and 3 bases from J; junction bases left unmatched: 7. This chain's CDR3 is CASRERTGETDTQYF. The CDR3 DNA reads TGCGCCAGCAGGGAAAGGACAGGGGAGACAGATACGCAGTATTTT.

The chain links TRBV27 to TRBJ2-7, with 7 bases matching TRBD1. The germline V gene has CDR1 MNHEY and CDR2 SMNVEV (reference sequence). J gave up 5 bases and V 3 bases, and 7 bases lay outside the gene matches. The CDR3 has 14 residues. CDR3 sequence (DNA): TGTGCCAGCAGTTTGAGACAGGGTTTCGACGAGCAGTACTTC. Translated, it gives CASSLRQGFDEQYF.

This chain joins TRBV25-1 and TRBJ1-2; D is possibly TRBD1 (5 bases). CDR1 and CDR2 from the germline V gene are MGHDK and SYGVNS. V was clipped by 3 bases and J by 4 bases, with 15 bases between them. There are 15 residues in the CDR3. Written as DNA, the CDR3 is TGTGCCAGCAGTGATGGGCGTCGGGGGGGCTATGGCTACACCTTC. Translation gives CASSDGRRGGYGYTF.

The chain uses TRBV27 and TRBJ1-5, with TRBD1 as a possible D gene (6 bases). Trimming cost V 3 bases and J 4 bases, with 10 bases left between them. The germline CDR1 and CDR2 sequences are MNHEY and SMNVEV (reference sequence). The length of the CDR3 is 14 residues. In nucleotides, the CDR3 is TGTGCCAGCAGTTTCAGGGGTAGGAATCAGCCCCAGCATTTT. Protein sequence: CASSFRGRNQPQHF.

V is TRBV12-3 or TRBV12-4 and J is TRBJ2-2, with a weak D call TRBD2 (5 bases). Trimming shortened V by 6 bases and J by 6 bases, and 8 bases separated the two germline ends. The CDR3 covers 12 residues. The CDR3 nucleotides are TGTGCCAGCAGAGGGAGTCCCGGGGAGCTGTTTTTT. As protein: CASRGSPGELFF.

The CDR3 is CASSSPAAEPQHF. The CDR3 DNA reads TGTGCCAGCAGCTCCCCGGCAGCGGAACCCCAGCATTTT. The chain employs TRBV7-9 and TRBJ1-5; D unresolved. This CDR3 is 13 amino acids long. Germline V lookup: CDR1 SEHNR, CDR2 FQNEAQ (reference sequence). With 4 bases removed from V and 10 bases from J, the gap between germline ends came to 14 bases.

Here the CDR3 DNA reads TGCAGCGTGGACAGCTCGGGAGGCTACACCTTC. Translation: CSVDSSGGYTF. The chain uses TRBV29-1 and TRBJ1-2, with D possibly TRBD1 on 6 matching bases. This CDR3 has 11 residues. Deletions cut 6 bases from V and 8 bases from J, with 13 bases between. CDR1 and CDR2 from the germline V gene are SQVTM and ANQGSEA. Full variable domain (outside the CDR3, taken from reference TRBV29-1 and TRBJ1-2): SAVISQKPSRDICQRGTSLTIQCQVDSQVTMMFWYRQQPGQSLTLIATANQGSEATYESGFVIDKFPISRPNLTFSTLTVSNMSPEDSSIYLCSVDSSGGYTFGSGTRLTVV.

The chain combines TRBV3-1 (or the pseudogene TRBV3-2) with TRBJ1-1; TRBD1 might be the D (5 bases). The V end lost 0 bases, the J end lost 7 bases, and 9 bases lay between the germline ends. The CDR3 contains 13 residues. Germline V gene lookup returns CDR1 LGHDT and CDR2 YNNKEL (reference sequence). CDR3 sequence reads: CASSQDRQLEAFF. Here the CDR3 DNA reads TGTGCCAGCAGCCAAGATCGACAGCTTGAAGCTTTCTTT.

V is TRBV20-1 and J is TRBJ2-7, with 10 bases matching TRBD1. This CDR3 has 15 amino acids. V lost 3 bases and J lost 2; bases outside the gene matches: 7. The germline V gene has CDR1 DFQATT and CDR2 SNEGSKA (reference sequence). CDR3 DNA: TGCAGTGCTAGTCCGACAGGGGGCAAGGCCTACGAGCAGTACTTC. Translating it yields CSASPTGGKAYEQYF.

The J gene is TRBJ2-3, the V gene TRBV27; 12 positions match TRBD2. The V and J ends lost 5 bases and 4 bases, in that order; junction bases with no gene match: 7. CDR1 and CDR2 (germline): MNHEY, SMNVEV (reference sequence). The CDR3 spans 16 residues. The CDR3, as DNA: TGTGCCAGCAGTACCCTAGCGGGAGGGCCTGCAGATACGCAGTATTTT. Its translation: CASSTLAGGPADTQYF.

The V call is TRBV7-8, the J call TRBJ1-2; the D is unclear. V was trimmed by 5 bases and J by 10 bases, leaving 14 bases between them. Germline V gene lookup returns CDR1 SGHVS and CDR2 FQNEAQ. The CDR3 runs to 12 residues. CDR3 region: CASSQNEGSYTF. CDR3 nucleotide sequence: TGTGCCAGCAGCCAAAACGAGGGTTCCTACACCTTC.

A few counts support this clone. In DNA form, the CDR3 reads TGTGCCAGCAGTCGTCAGGGTTGGTATGGCTACACCTTC. Translating gives CASSRQGWYGYTF. The gene calls are TRBV7-2 and TRBJ1-2; tentative D call: TRBD1 (5 bases). The CDR3 loop spans 13 amino acids. V was shortened by 6 bases and J by 5 bases, with 13 bases between the two germline ends. Germline loops: CDR1 SGHTA, CDR2 FQGNSA.

Comment on this clone: One end of the junction is discordant with germline, which a read error may explain. The V call is TRBV6-6, the J call TRBJ2-5; the D gene is possibly TRBD2 (6 bases). Germline CDR1 is MNHNY and CDR2 is SVGAGI (reference sequence). The CDR3 is 13 amino acids. The CDR3 DNA sequence: TGTGCCAGCAGCAACCGGGACTCGCTTCTTTGGCACTTC. This translates into CASSNRDSLLWHF.

The rearrangement links TRBV5-6 to TRBJ1-2; D may be TRBD1 (5 bases). The CDR3 consists of 14 residues. The germline V gene encodes CDR1 SGHDT and CDR2 YYEEEE. Between the trimmed V and J ends, which lost 1 base and 8 bases, there was a span of 15 bases. Here the CDR3 DNA reads TGTGCCAGCAGCTTGTACACAGGACCGGGCGGCTACACCTTC. It specifies CASSLYTGPGGYTF. Full variable domain (remainder filled in from reference TRBV5-6 and TRBJ1-2): DAGVTQSPTHLIKTRGQQVTLRCSPKSGHDTVSWYQQALGQGPQFIFQYYEEEERQRGNFPDRFSGHQFPNYSSELNVNALLLGDSALYLCASSLYTGPGGYTFGSGTRLTVV.

The V and J genes are TRBV29-1 and TRBJ2-5; 8 bases agree with TRBD1. Unmatched junction bases numbered 6, after V lost 4 bases and J lost 5 bases. This CDR3 has 13 residues. CDR1 SQVTM and CDR2 ANQGSEA come from the germline V gene. The CDR3 spells CSVGQGFVETQYF. The CDR3, as DNA: TGCAGCGTTGGACAGGGGTTTGTCGAGACCCAGTACTTC.

This rearrangement joins TRBV4-3 to TRBJ2-7; perhaps TRBD2 as D (5 bases). The CDR3 length is 12 residues. CDR1 and CDR2 (germline): LGHNA, YSLEER. With 9 bases removed from V and 1 base from J, the gap between germline ends came to 10 bases. Here the CDR3 reads CASYRESYEQYF. The CDR3 bases are TGCGCCAGTTATAGGGAGTCCTACGAGCAGTACTTC.

The rearrangement links TRBV7-2 to TRBJ1-2; TRBD1 is a possible D gene (5 bases). Trimming removed 2 bases at V and 2 bases at J, with 9 bases between. From germline, CDR1 is SGHTA and CDR2 FQGNSA. The CDR3 spans 14 residues. CDR3 sequence reads: CASSLMSGNYGYTF. The CDR3 nucleotides read TGTGCCAGCAGCTTAATGTCAGGGAACTATGGCTACACCTTC.

The CDR3 nucleotides read TGTGCCAGCAGCCTCGGGACTAGCGGGAGATCGAAGGAGACCCAGTACTTC. Its translation: CASSLGTSGRSKETQYF. The V and J genes are TRBV7-9 and TRBJ2-5, with 14 positions matching TRBD2. CDR1 is SEHNR and CDR2 is FQNEAQ in the germline V gene (reference sequence). Losses at the gene ends were 5 bases for V and 5 bases for J; bases not matched to a gene: 10. The CDR3 spans 17 residues.

This clone was counted a few times. The V gene is TRBV11-3, the J gene TRBJ1-3; D might be TRBD1 (6 bases). Germline V CDR1 and CDR2: SGHNT, YENEEA. CDR3 length equals 13 residues. V gave up 5 bases and J gave up 4 bases, with 9 bases separating them. The CDR3 region has the DNA TGTGCCAGCAGCATCGACAGGGGAAACACCATATATTTT. Translating it yields CASSIDRGNTIYF.

This chain links TRBV19 with TRBJ1-6; 7 nucleotides agree with TRBD1. Germline trimming cut 11 bases from V and 7 bases from J; bases unmatched to any gene: 5. The germline gives CDR1 LNHDA, CDR2 SQIVND (reference sequence). This CDR3 is 12 amino acids long. The CDR3 DNA follows: TGTGCCTCCCGGACAGGCAATTCACCCCTCCACTTT. Its protein is CASRTGNSPLHF.

This sequence joins TRBV28 and TRBJ2-4, with TRBD1 matching 8 bases. Trimming took 10 bases from V and 0 from J; bases not matched to a gene: 8. Per germline, CDR1 MDHEN and CDR2 SYDVKM. This CDR3 is built from 15 residues. CDR3: CAINGQGAAKNIQYF. Here the CDR3 DNA reads TGTGCCATAAACGGACAGGGCGCAGCCAAAAACATTCAGTACTTC.

The genes are TRBV7-2 and TRBJ1-1; no clear D. V was cut by 1 base and J by 3 bases, with 9 bases left in between. CDR3 length: 14 residues. Germline lookup yields CDR1 SGHTA and CDR2 FQGNSA. CDR3 region: CASSLGQVYTEAFF. The CDR3 coding sequence is TGTGCCAGCAGCTTAGGGCAAGTTTACACTGAAGCTTTCTTT.

V is TRBV28 and J is TRBJ2-7, with 11 bases fitting TRBD2. The germline gives CDR1 MDHEN, CDR2 SYDVKM. Losses at the gene ends were 5 bases for V and 1 base for J; bases not matched to a gene: 7. CDR3 length equals 16 residues. The CDR3 spells CASSDIAGGGSYEQYF. CDR3 sequence (DNA): TGTGCCAGCAGTGATATAGCGGGAGGGGGGTCCTACGAGCAGTACTTC.